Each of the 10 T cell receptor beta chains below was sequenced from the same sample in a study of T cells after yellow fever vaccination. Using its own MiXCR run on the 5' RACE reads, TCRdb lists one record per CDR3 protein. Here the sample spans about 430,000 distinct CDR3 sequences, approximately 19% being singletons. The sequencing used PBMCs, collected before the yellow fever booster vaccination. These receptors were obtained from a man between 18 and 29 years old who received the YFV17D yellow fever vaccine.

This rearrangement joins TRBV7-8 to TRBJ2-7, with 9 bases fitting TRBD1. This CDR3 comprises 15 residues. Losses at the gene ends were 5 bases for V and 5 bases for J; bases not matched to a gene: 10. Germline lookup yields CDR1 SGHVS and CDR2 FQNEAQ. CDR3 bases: TGTGCCAGCAGCCGGTACAGGGGGCGAGGGAACGAGCAGTACGTC. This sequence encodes CASSRYRGRGNEQYV.

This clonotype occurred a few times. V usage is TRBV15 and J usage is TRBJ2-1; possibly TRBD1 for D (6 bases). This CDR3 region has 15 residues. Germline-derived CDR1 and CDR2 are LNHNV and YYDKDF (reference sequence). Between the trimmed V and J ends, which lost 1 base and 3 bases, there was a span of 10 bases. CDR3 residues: CATSRGTDVYNEQFF. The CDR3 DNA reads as TGTGCCACCAGCAGAGGGACAGACGTCTACAATGAGCAGTTCTTC. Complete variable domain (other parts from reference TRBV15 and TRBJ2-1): DAMVIQNPRYQVTQFGKPVTLSCSQTLNHNVMYWYQQKSSQAPKLLFHYYDKDFNNEADTPDNFQSRRPNTSFCFLDIRSPGLGDTAMYLCATSRGTDVYNEQFFGPGTRLTVL.

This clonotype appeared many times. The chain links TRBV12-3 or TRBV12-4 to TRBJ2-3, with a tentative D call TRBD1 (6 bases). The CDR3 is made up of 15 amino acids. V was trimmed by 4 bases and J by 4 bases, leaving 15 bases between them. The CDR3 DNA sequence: TGTGCCAGCAGTTCTAGCAGGGGTGAGGCAGATACGCAGTATTTT. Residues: CASSSSRGEADTQYF.

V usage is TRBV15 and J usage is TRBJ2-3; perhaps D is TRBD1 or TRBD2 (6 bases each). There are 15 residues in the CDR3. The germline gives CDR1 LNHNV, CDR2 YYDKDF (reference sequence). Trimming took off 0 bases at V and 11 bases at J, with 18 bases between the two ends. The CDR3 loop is CATSRDRGTSGEQYF. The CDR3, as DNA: TGTGCCACCAGCAGAGATAGGGGGACCTCGGGGGAGCAGTATTTT.

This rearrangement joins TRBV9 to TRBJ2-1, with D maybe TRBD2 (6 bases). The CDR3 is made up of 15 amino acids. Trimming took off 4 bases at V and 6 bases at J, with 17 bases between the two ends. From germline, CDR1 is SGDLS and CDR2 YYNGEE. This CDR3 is CASSPRGAPLNEQFF. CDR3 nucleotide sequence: TGTGCCAGCAGCCCCCGCGGGGCCCCCCTCAATGAGCAGTTCTTC.

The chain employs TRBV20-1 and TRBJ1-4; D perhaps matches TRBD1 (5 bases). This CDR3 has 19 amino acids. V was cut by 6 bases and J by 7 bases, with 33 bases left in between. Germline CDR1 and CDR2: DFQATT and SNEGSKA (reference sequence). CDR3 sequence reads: CSAYGVSGTEYNGGEKLFF. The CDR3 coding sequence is TGCAGTGCGTACGGGGTCTCCGGGACCGAGTACAATGGGGGTGAAAAACTGTTTTTT.

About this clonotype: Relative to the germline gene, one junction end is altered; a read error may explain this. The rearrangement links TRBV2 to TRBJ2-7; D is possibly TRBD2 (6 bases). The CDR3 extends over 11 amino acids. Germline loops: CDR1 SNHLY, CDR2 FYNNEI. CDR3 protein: CASSARDRGNF. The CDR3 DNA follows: TGTGCCAGCAGTGCCCGGGACCGGGGGAACTTC.

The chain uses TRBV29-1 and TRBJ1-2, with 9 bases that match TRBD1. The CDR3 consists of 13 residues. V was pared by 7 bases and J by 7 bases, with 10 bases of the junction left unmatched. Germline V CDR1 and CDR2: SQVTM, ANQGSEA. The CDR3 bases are TGCAGCGAGGGGGACAGGGTTAAGGGTGGCTACACCTTC. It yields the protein CSEGDRVKGGYTF.

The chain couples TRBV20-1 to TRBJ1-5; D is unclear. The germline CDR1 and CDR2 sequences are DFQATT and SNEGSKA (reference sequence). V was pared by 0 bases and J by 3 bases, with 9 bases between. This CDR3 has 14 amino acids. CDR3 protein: CSAREGGINQPQHF. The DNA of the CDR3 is TGCAGTGCTAGAGAAGGCGGAATCAATCAGCCCCAGCATTTT.

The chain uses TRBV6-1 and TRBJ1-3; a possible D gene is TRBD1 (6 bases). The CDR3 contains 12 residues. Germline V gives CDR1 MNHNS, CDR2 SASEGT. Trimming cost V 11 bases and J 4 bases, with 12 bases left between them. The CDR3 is CAVPQGGNTIYF. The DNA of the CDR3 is TGTGCCGTCCCCCAGGGGGGAAACACCATATATTTT.